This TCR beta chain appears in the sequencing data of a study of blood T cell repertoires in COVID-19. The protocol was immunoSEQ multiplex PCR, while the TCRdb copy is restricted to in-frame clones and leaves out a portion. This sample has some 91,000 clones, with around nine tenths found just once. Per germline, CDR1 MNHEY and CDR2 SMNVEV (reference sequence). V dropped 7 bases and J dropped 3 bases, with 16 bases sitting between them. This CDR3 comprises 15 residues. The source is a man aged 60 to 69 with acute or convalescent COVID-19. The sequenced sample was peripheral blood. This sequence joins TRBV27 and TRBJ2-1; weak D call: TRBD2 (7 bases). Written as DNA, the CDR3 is TGTGCCAGCACCAAAGCGGGACAACGCTACAATGAGCAGTTCTTC. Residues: CASTKAGQRYNEQFF.